This is a list of T cell receptor beta chains from one sample in a study of CD8+ T cells in alopecia areata. Repertoires were generated with immunoSEQ multiplex PCR, while TCRdb's copy carries only in-frame clones and drops some. The profile covers 250,000 or so clones, with around two thirds appearing a single time and approximately 1.2% taken by the ten largest. Sample: CD4+ T cells sorted from blood, taken at week 0. The receptor source for this set is a human donor with alopecia areata. CDR3s include the opening cysteine and the closing phenylalanine or tryptophan. Clone size appears in some rows only: once, few, many, or a class for an expanded clone.

clone size,V gene,CDR3 protein
.,TRBV9,CASSVNRASTDTQYF
.,TRBV9,CASSAGDRAKYF
.,TRBV7-9,CASSPQGRSLNEQFF
once,TRBV6-5,CASSHDYEQYF
.,TRBV23-1,CASSQRTGNTEAFF
.,TRBV6-6,CATRHSQGSGANVLTF
.,TRBV30,CAWSDRTDTQYF
.,TRBV18,CASSPSPGQGTQPQHF
few,TRBV10-3,CAIIAGQGNEQFF
many,TRBV7-8,CASSLAQASALAKNIQYF
.,TRBV30,CAWRNPGGGETQYF
.,TRBV6-6,CASSYRVGYGYTF
.,TRBV12-5,CASGPGQFSYEQYF
.,TRBV6-6,CASSYRGNEQFF
.,TRBV5-6,CASFIGTGGGYEQFF
once,TRBV6-5,CASSNPDRADTQYF
.,TRBV29-1,CSASDRAHEQYF
.,TRBV29-1,CSVEAQVNTEAFF
few,TRBV29-1,CSVEAGAYEQYF
.,TRBV29-1,CSVEYSNTDTQYF
.,TRBV2,CASTPNGAISNQPQHF
.,TRBV30,CAWSAYPISGETEAFF
.,TRBV7-2,CASSLQGQGGEETQYF
.,TRBV7-8,CASSPRGRVETQYF
.,TRBV30,CAWRKGGQPQHF
few,TRBV5-1,CASSLGTGQNTGELFF
few,TRBV29-1,CSVGQGSTNEKLFF
.,TRBV27,CASSFRQSETQYF
once,TRBV12-5,CASGPSAGEGSDEQYF
.,TRBV7-2,CASSLSAGIHNEQFF
.,TRBV29-1,CSGGTPGNIQYF
.,TRBV29-1,CSVEGAGLNYGYTF
few,TRBV7-9,CASSLGAGQGINEKLFF
.,TRBV29-1,CSVDLGDEQYF
.,TRBV11-3,CASSSKLGEQFF
.,TRBV29-1,CSVDGTGNEQYF
.,TRBV2,CASDTSGVGPDTQYF
.,TRBV5-4,CASSSTWPGGYTF
.,TRBV6-5,CASSYQMDRGEQYF
.,TRBV30,CAWSITDTQYF
few,TRBV29-1,CSVSGQPNTEAFF
once,TRBV30,CAWRGDREQETQYF
.,TRBV2,CASSSSLAVGALDTQYF
.,TRBV29-1,CSVDSVNTEAFF
.,TRBV7-2,CASSTGQGVETQYF
.,TRBV18,CASSLRRESTDTQYF
once,TRBV30,CAWSPIPQGGDTEAFF
once,TRBV5-1,CASSHQAYQETQYF
.,TRBV7-2,CASSSPSVASGGAQETQYF
.,TRBV5-1,CASAPAGPEYEQYF
.,TRBV7-9,CASSNVGGGRAVYNSPLHF
.,TRBV19,CASSLSSGGPSSYEQYF